The source of this T cell receptor (beta chain) is a study of shared clonotypes between healthy human individuals. Study in general: Aged between 18 and 49, the donors were two women and three men. Used for every donor were three CD4 naive, three CD4 memory, two CD8 naive and one CD8 memory plate.

A note on this clone: The antigen is not known.

Libraries were prepared by immunoSEQ multiplex PCR; TCRdb keeps only in-frame clonotypes and omits some of them. The table shows 2,500,000 or so clones, with under 95% occurring only once. The study enrolled healthy HIV-negative adults without recent acute infections or vaccinations as donors. Points from the study as a whole: Naive CD4 clonotypes were shared across a handful of donors at roughly 5.5%.

The material sequenced was naive CD4+ T cells from PBMCs. This sample's subset: CD45RA+ positively selected. This TCR was recovered from a young man in good health. Some clones in this sample may be carry-over from other donors' samples.

CDR3 sequence: CASSSVGAGYGYTF. As DNA, the CDR3 is TGTGCCAGCAGCTCGGTGGGGGCGGGCTATGGCTACACCTTC. The J gene is TRBJ1-2, the V gene TRBV28; possible D gene TRBD1, 6 bases. CDR1 and CDR2 (germline): MDHEN, SYDVKM. The ends were cut back, 6 bases at V and 4 bases at J, with 15 bases in the middle. CDR3 length: 14 amino acids.